The next 32 T cell receptor beta chains were all read from a single sample in a study of T cell repertoires in cytomegalovirus infection. TCRdb reprocessed the reads with MiXCR, giving one entry per CDR3 protein. The profile shows 510,000 or so distinct CDR3 sequences, less than 30% of them singletons. Sequencing input: PBMCs. All receptors come from a human donor in good health (CMV status not recorded). Some clones in this sample may be carry-over from other donors' samples.

The V and J genes are TRBV19 and TRBJ1-4, with D perhaps TRBD1 (6 bases). The CDR3 runs to 16 residues. Germline CDR1 and CDR2: LNHDA and SQIVND (reference sequence). V lost 5 bases to trimming and J lost 8 bases, with 21 bases between them. The CDR3 here is CASSLSKGGRGEKLFF. The CDR3 DNA sequence: TGTGCCAGTAGTCTGAGCAAAGGGGGTCGGGGAGAAAAACTGTTTTTT.

This clonotype was seen at least ten times. The rearrangement joins TRBV7-9 to TRBJ2-7; TRBD1 might be the D (6 bases). The germline V and J ends were trimmed by 6 bases and 4 bases, with 7 bases remaining between them. CDR3 length: 11 amino acids. Germline V gives CDR1 SEHNR, CDR2 FQNEAQ (reference sequence). CDR3 DNA: TGTGCCAGCAGTACAGGGTACGAGCAGTACTTC. Encoded protein: CASSTGYEQYF.

This clonotype was detected only once. V usage is TRBV29-1 and J usage is TRBJ1-2, with 8 nucleotides matching TRBD1. Germline V CDR1 and CDR2: SQVTM, ANQGSEA. V trimming: 5 bases; J trimming: 6 bases; junction bases outside the gene matches: 8. The CDR3 is 13 residues long. This CDR3 is CSVPSTTGDGYTF. The CDR3 nucleotides read TGCAGCGTTCCATCCACGACAGGGGATGGCTACACCTTC.

The rearrangement uses TRBV7-2 and TRBJ2-5, with D possibly being TRBD1 (5 bases). The V and J ends lost 3 bases and 2 bases respectively, with 10 bases between them. CDR1 is SGHTA, CDR2 FQGNSA, per germline. This CDR3 contains 14 residues. CDR3 loop: CASSFMSGQETQYF. The CDR3, as DNA: TGTGCCAGCAGCTTCATGTCAGGGCAAGAGACCCAGTACTTC.

The chain couples TRBV6-5 to TRBJ1-2; TRBD1 might be the D (5 bases). V lost 6 bases, J lost 2 bases, and 22 bases lay in between. This CDR3 has 17 residues. The germline gives CDR1 MNHEY, CDR2 SVGAGI. CDR3 DNA: TGTGCCAGCAGGCTGTACCCCGAGGGACTGACGAACTATGGCTACACCTTC. As protein: CASRLYPEGLTNYGYTF.

This rearrangement joins TRBV6-1 to TRBJ2-7; TRBD2 agrees at 7 bases. The CDR3 has 14 residues. Looked up from germline, CDR1 is MNHNS and CDR2 is SASEGT. J was trimmed by 6 bases and V by 4 bases; bases with no gene match: 9. The chain's CDR3 is CASSGFAGAGEQYF. The CDR3 bases are TGTGCCAGCAGTGGCTTCGCGGGAGCTGGCGAGCAGTACTTC.

The table lists this clonotype with a few counts. This sequence joins TRBV11-2 and TRBJ1-2; D uncertain. The CDR3 extends over 15 amino acids. Trimming cost V 1 base and J 4 bases, with 13 bases left between them. Germline V lookup: CDR1 SGHAT, CDR2 FQNNGV. CDR3: CASSLGTVLRYGYTF. CDR3 nucleotides: TGTGCCAGCAGCTTAGGGACGGTTCTGCGCTATGGCTACACCTTC. The full variable domain, its missing parts supplied by reference TRBV11-2 and TRBJ1-2, is EAGVAQSPRYKIIEKRQSVAFWCNPISGHATLYWYQQILGQGPKLLIQFQNNGVVDDSQLPKDRFSAERLKGVDSTLKIQPAKLEDSAVYLCASSLGTVLRYGYTFGSGTRLTVV.

In its sample, this clonotype was seen many times. The chain uses TRBV12-3 or TRBV12-4 and TRBJ2-5; 7 positions match TRBD2. The ends lost 6 bases at V and 6 bases at J; junction bases unmatched: 16. This CDR3 is built from 16 residues. The CDR3 region is CASSPSVAGAGQTQYF. The CDR3 bases are TGTGCCAGCAGCCCATCCGTGGCGGGAGCAGGACAGACCCAGTACTTC.

This clonotype appeared many times. The rearrangement links TRBV6-2 or TRBV6-3 to TRBJ1-2; D is unresolved. Germline V CDR1 and CDR2: MNHEY, SVGEGT. The CDR3 sequence is 16 residues long. Trimming removed 10 bases at V and 3 bases at J, with 24 bases between. CDR3 in amino acids: CATTEIGLYSHYGYTF. As DNA, the CDR3 is TGTGCCACTACAGAAATTGGCCTTTACAGCCACTATGGCTACACCTTC.

This clonotype appeared a few times. The gene calls are TRBV4-1 and TRBJ2-1, with TRBD2 identical over 11 bases. The CDR3 spans 14 residues. CDR1 is MGHRA, CDR2 YSYEKL, per germline. With V trimmed by 6 bases and J by 5 bases, 3 bases remained unmatched. The CDR3 DNA sequence: TGCGCCAGCAGAAAACTAGCGGGAGACAATGAGCAGTTCTTC. Translation: CASRKLAGDNEQFF.

The chain uses TRBV29-1 and TRBJ1-1; the D gene is possibly TRBD1 (6 bases). The V gene's germline CDR1 is SQVTM and CDR2 ANQGSEA. Trimming stripped 4 bases from V and 0 bases from J, with 21 bases between. This CDR3 has 17 amino acids. The CDR3 is CSVGLYRDRGMNTEAFF. DNA for the CDR3: TGCAGCGTTGGATTGTACAGGGACCGGGGCATGAACACTGAAGCTTTCTTT.

This clonotype showed up just a few times. The chain combines TRBV12-3 or TRBV12-4 with TRBJ2-1, with 12 positions matching TRBD2. The CDR3 runs 16 residues. V trimming: 5 bases; J trimming: 2 bases; junction bases outside the gene matches: 4. CDR3 sequence reads: CASSRGLAGPYNEQFF. In DNA, the CDR3 is TGTGCCAGCAGTCGTGGACTAGCGGGACCCTACAATGAGCAGTTCTTC.

The gene calls are TRBV6-1 and TRBJ1-5; D is possibly TRBD1 (5 bases). Between the trimmed V and J ends, which lost 1 base and 9 bases, there was a span of 16 bases. CDR1 is MNHNS, CDR2 SASEGT, per germline. The CDR3 runs 15 residues. CDR3 DNA sequence: TGTGCCAGCAGTGAAGGGTCTGGGGGAAGAAGGCCCCAGCATTTT. Its protein is CASSEGSGGRRPQHF.

The J gene is TRBJ2-1, the V gene TRBV12-3 or TRBV12-4; 9 bases are a match to TRBD2. V dropped 6 bases and J dropped 6; count of bases not matched to a gene: 9. The length of the CDR3 is 15 residues. This chain's CDR3 is CASSNRLAEFNEQFF. The CDR3 DNA reads TGTGCCAGCAGCAACAGACTAGCGGAGTTCAATGAGCAGTTCTTC.

For the CDR3, the DNA is TGCAGCGTTCGGACTAGCGGTTCCTACGAGCAGTACGTC. The encoded protein is CSVRTSGSYEQYV. The chain has TRBV29-1 and TRBJ2-7; 10 positions agree with TRBD2. The germline CDR1 and CDR2 sequences are SQVTM and ANQGSEA. The CDR3 totals 13 residues. With 5 bases clipped from V and 1 base from J, the junction kept 2 bases outside the gene matches.

V usage is TRBV10-3 and J usage is TRBJ1-1; a weak D match, TRBD1 (6 bases). The germline gives CDR1 ENHRY, CDR2 SYGVKD. V shed 3 bases and J shed 4 bases, with 18 bases lying between them. This CDR3 contains 16 residues. The CDR3 DNA follows: TGTGCCATCAGTGAAAGGGCACAGGGAGATGGCACTGAAGCTTTCTTT. Its translation: CAISERAQGDGTEAFF.

The sample holds one count of this clonotype. This sequence joins TRBV5-1 and TRBJ2-5; TRBD1 might be the D (5 bases). CDR1 and CDR2 (germline): SGHRS, YFSETQ. This CDR3 has 13 amino acids. Trimming took 4 bases from V and 2 from J, leaving 9 bases between them. The CDR3 spells CASSKQEQETQYF. The CDR3 nucleotides read TGCGCCAGCAGCAAACAGGAACAAGAGACCCAGTACTTC.

The chain employs TRBV11-1 and TRBJ2-5, with 10 nucleotides matching TRBD2. This CDR3 region has 17 residues. In germline, CDR1 is SGHAT, CDR2 FQDESV (reference sequence). V lost 0 bases and J lost 2; bases outside the gene matches: 6. This CDR3 reads CASSLAQASGGQETQYF. The CDR3 DNA is TGTGCCAGCAGCTTAGCGCAGGCTAGCGGGGGTCAAGAGACCCAGTACTTC.

The chain couples TRBV4-3 to TRBJ2-1; 9 nucleotides agree with TRBD2. V lost 1 base to trimming and J lost 4 bases; unmatched junction nucleotides: 11. Germline V lookup: CDR1 LGHNA, CDR2 YSLEER. The CDR3 sequence is 18 residues long. The CDR3 loop is CASSQVGLASGKYNEQFF. The CDR3 DNA reads as TGCGCCAGCAGCCAAGTCGGATTGGCTAGCGGGAAGTACAATGAGCAGTTCTTC.

In its sample, this clonotype was seen a few times. V usage is TRBV7-9 and J usage is TRBJ2-7; 11 bases agree with TRBD2. From germline, CDR1 is SEHNR and CDR2 FQNEAQ (reference sequence). CDR3 length: 15 residues. J lost 5 bases, V lost 0 bases, and 3 bases had no gene match. As DNA, the CDR3 is TGTGCCAGCAGCTTAGCTAGCGGGAGGGCGGACGAGCAGTACTTC. It yields the protein CASSLASGRADEQYF.

This clonotype was found many times. The chain combines TRBV12-3 or TRBV12-4 with TRBJ2-7, with a weak D call TRBD1 (6 bases). This CDR3 contains 15 residues. V was clipped by 5 bases and J by 3 bases, with 17 bases between them. CDR3 sequence: CASSTQGRIGYEQYF. CDR3 DNA sequence: TGTGCCAGCAGTACTCAGGGGCGAATAGGCTACGAGCAGTACTTC.

This chain uses TRBV14 with TRBJ1-1; a possible D gene is TRBD1 (5 bases). Trimming cost V 3 bases and J 1 base, with 21 bases left between them. Germline CDR1 reads SGHDN; CDR2 reads FVKESK. The length of the CDR3 is 18 residues. The chain's CDR3 is CASSHVGGFLAQNTEAFF. CDR3 in DNA: TGTGCCAGCAGCCATGTGGGGGGGTTCCTAGCCCAGAACACTGAAGCTTTCTTT.

Only a few counts were recorded for this clonotype. This rearrangement joins TRBV5-6 to TRBJ2-7, with D possibly TRBD2 on 5 matching bases. V dropped 4 bases and J dropped 0 bases, with 11 bases sitting between them. The germline CDR1 and CDR2 sequences are SGHDT and YYEEEE. There are 14 residues in the CDR3. The CDR3 nucleotides read TGTGCCAGCAGCGCGCCGGGGAGCTCCTACGAGCAGTACGTC. Translated, it gives CASSAPGSSYEQYV.

This clonotype has more than one count but fewer than ten. This rearrangement joins TRBV7-3 to TRBJ2-1, with a weak D call TRBD2 (6 bases). V lost 5 bases to trimming and J lost 4 bases, with 18 bases between them. The V gene's germline CDR1 is SGHTA and CDR2 FQGTGA. The CDR3 totals 16 residues. The CDR3 sequence: CASSPLGGDLYNEQFF. DNA of the CDR3: TGTGCCAGCAGCCCTCTGGGGGGAGATCTTTACAATGAGCAGTTCTTC.

This clonotype was picked up a small number of times. J is TRBJ2-1 and V is TRBV6-1, with D possibly matching TRBD2 (7 bases). Between the trimmed V and J ends, which lost 6 bases and 4 bases, there was a span of 16 bases. Germline V gene data show CDR1 as MNHNS and CDR2 as SASEGT. The CDR3 length is 15 residues. In DNA form, the CDR3 reads TGTGCCAGCAGCGATGGGGGGGGCCTTTACAATGAGCAGTTCTTC. Translating it yields CASSDGGGLYNEQFF.

This clonotype was counted ten times or more. The J gene is TRBJ2-3, the V gene TRBV7-8; 9 nucleotides line up with TRBD1. V was pared by 3 bases and J by 6 bases, with 7 bases of the junction left unmatched. Germline values: CDR1 SGHVS, CDR2 FQNEAQ. The CDR3 covers 15 residues. The CDR3 protein is CASSFDGTGKDTQYF. In DNA form, the CDR3 reads TGTGCCAGCAGCTTCGATGGGACAGGGAAGGATACGCAGTATTTT.

This clonotype was counted a few times. The chain has TRBV7-2 and TRBJ1-2; 8 bases are a match to TRBD1. The CDR3 loop spans 17 amino acids. With 5 bases clipped from V and 4 bases from J, the junction kept 15 bases outside the gene matches. The germline gives CDR1 SGHTA, CDR2 FQGNSA. The CDR3 is CASSHSSRGTGTYGYTF. Here the CDR3 DNA reads TGTGCCAGCAGCCATAGTAGTCGAGGGACAGGCACCTATGGCTACACCTTC.

There are a few counts of this clonotype. This chain joins TRBV12-3 or TRBV12-4 and TRBJ1-1; unclear D gene. This CDR3 region has 12 residues. Trimming took 3 bases from V and 11 from J, leaving 13 bases between them. The CDR3 sequence is CASSFDGVIAFF. The CDR3 nucleotides are TGTGCCAGCAGTTTTGACGGGGTAATCGCTTTCTTT.

As concerns this clonotype: This may arise from a read error, as a much more abundant clone is one base away. The chain has TRBV7-2 and TRBJ2-1; 7 bases are a match to TRBD2. There are 16 residues in the CDR3. Germline V gene lookup returns CDR1 SGHTA and CDR2 FQGNSA. The CDR3 DNA sequence: TGTGCCAGCAGCTTAGACGTAGCGGGTTTCTACCATGAGCAGTTCTTC. Translating gives CASSLDVAGFYHEQFF.

This rearrangement joins TRBV20-1 to TRBJ1-3; no definite D call. Germline assignment: CDR1 DFQATT and CDR2 SNEGSKA (reference sequence). CDR3 size: 13 residues. V dropped 6 bases and J dropped 4 bases, with 13 bases sitting between them. This CDR3 is CSAGRPLGNTIYF. CDR3 nucleotides: TGCAGTGCCGGACGGCCGCTCGGAAACACCATATATTTT.

The V and J genes are TRBV5-5 and TRBJ1-5, with no clear D. The CDR3 length is 15 residues. Per germline, CDR1 SGHKS and CDR2 YYEKEE (reference sequence). V was trimmed by 4 bases and J by 4 bases, leaving 15 bases between them. For the CDR3, the DNA is TGTGCCAGCAGCCAGACTTACACGAAAAATCAGCCCCAGCATTTT. Amino acids: CASSQTYTKNQPQHF.

This clonotype was detected ten times or more. This sequence joins TRBV12-3 or TRBV12-4 and TRBJ2-1; 8 nucleotides match TRBD2. The CDR3 contains 13 residues. J lost 8 bases, V lost 2 bases, and 2 bases had no gene match. CDR3 sequence (DNA): TGTGCCAGCAGTTTAAGCGGGGGCGATGAGCAGTTCTTC. As protein: CASSLSGGDEQFF.